This TCR beta chain derives from a study of cytomegalovirus exposure and HLA in healthy donors. As regards this clone: Its antigen remains unidentified.

The J segment lost 0 bases and the V segment lost 8 bases, leaving 4 bases of the junction unmatched. CDR1 is SNHLY, CDR2 FYNNEI, per germline. This CDR3 has 14 residues. Study-wide results and limits: The dataset shows that most TCR sequences were rare, while some public TCRs occurred in many donors. A list of 150 to 200 TCR beta chains associated with cytomegalovirus was given. Reports described diagnosis of cytomegalovirus status by the classifier as highly specific and sensitive. Specificity of a few CMV-associated chains for CMV antigens was verified in vitro.

Here immunoSEQ multiplex PCR was the method, and the copy in TCRdb shows in-frame clones only, minus some. The data contain about 150,000 clones, approximately 90% of them singletons. This TCR was recovered from a man younger than 30 in good health and CMV-seropositive. The source material was PBMCs. The genes are TRBV2 and TRBJ2-1, with 7 bases lining up with TRBD2. CDR3 sequence: CASEGGSSYNEQFF. Written as DNA, the CDR3 is TGTGCCAGCGAGGGCGGGAGCTCCTACAATGAGCAGTTCTTC. Full variable domain (remainder filled in from reference TRBV2 and TRBJ2-1): EPEVTQTPSHQVTQMGQEVILRCVPISNHLYFYWYRQILGQKVEFLVSFYNNEISEKSEIFDDQFSVERPDGSNFTLKIRSTKLEDSAMYFCASEGGSSYNEQFFGPGTRLTVL.